This T cell receptor (beta chain) appears in the sequencing data of a study of blood T cell repertoires in COVID-19. Allocation to cohorts depended on clinical history reported by the participants. In the original analysis: Estimation of nucleated cell counts was performed using reference gene primer amplification. Measured with immunoSEQ multiplex PCR; TCRdb has only the in-frame clones, and not every one. D and trimming come from the DNA, and the V and J calls and clone size come from that table. The profile shows a few hundred thousand clones, 70% to 90% of them singletons. The CDR3 has 15 residues. Trimming removed 3 bases from V and 7 bases from J; junction bases left unmatched: 5. CDR1 KGHDR and CDR2 SFDVKD come from the germline V gene.

The chain couples TRBV24-1 to TRBJ1-5; 10 nucleotides match TRBD1. This sequence originates from a woman in her forties with acute COVID-19. The sequenced sample consisted of PBMCs or T cells enriched from blood (not recorded which). CDR3 in DNA: TGTGCCACCAGTGATCCCGGGACAGGGGTGCAGCCCCAGCATTTT. This translates into CATSDPGTGVQPQHF.